This T cell receptor beta chain was retrieved from a study of neurological immune-mediated disorders. General study findings and limits: The repertoires of 18 of 34 multiple sclerosis patients fell into one related-CDR3 cluster (a possible signature) under phylogenetic grouping. While HTLV-1-associated myelopathy showed the greatest TCR clonal expansion, multiple sclerosis showed the least, falling below healthy controls.

The CDR3 consists of 17 residues. The V and J ends lost 2 bases and 0 bases respectively, with 14 bases between them. Germline loops: CDR1 ENHRY, CDR2 SYGVKD. In this sample, this clonotype turned up many times. Its antigen is currently unknown. TCRdb redid the calling of the 5' RACE reads with MiXCR, one entry per CDR3 protein. The data contain about 120,000 distinct CDR3 sequences, about 3.4% of them singletons. The sample taken for sequencing was PBMCs. The origin of this receptor is a woman younger than 45 with multiple sclerosis. The chain employs TRBV10-3 and TRBJ2-1; no definite D call. This chain's CDR3 is CAISEVGIPNSYNEQFF. In DNA form, the CDR3 reads TGTGCCATCAGTGAGGTGGGGATCCCTAACTCCTACAATGAGCAGTTCTTC.